This TCR beta chain was obtained from a study of CD8+CD57+ T cells in acquired aplastic anemia. Overall study findings and caveats: Overlap between patients and controls comprised roughly 30 CD8+ CDR3 sequences.

All sequencing subjects had displayed CD8+CD57+ cell expansion on flow cytometry. Patients were treatment-naive when blood was sampled. Template material for TCR beta VDJ and CDR3 profiling consisted of genomic DNA. Via MiXCR, TCRdb re-called the reads, giving one row per CDR3 protein. The sample lists under 150,000 distinct CDR3 sequences, approximately 36% occurring once. This clonotype was recorded at least ten times. The antigen is not known. Trimming left V 5 bases short and J 3 bases short, with 10 bases between. CDR1 is SQVTM and CDR2 is ANQGSEA in the germline V gene. The CDR3 is made up of 13 amino acids.

The receptor was isolated from a human donor with aplastic anemia. Sequencing was carried out using sorted CD4+, CD8+, or CD8+CD57+ T cells (not recorded which) from PBMCs. The V gene is TRBV29-1, the J gene TRBJ2-2, with D perhaps matching TRBD2 (6 bases). The CDR3 DNA follows: TGCAGCGTTCTGGGGGGATACACCGGGGAGCTGTTTTTT. Amino acid sequence: CSVLGGYTGELFF.